Listed below are T cell receptor beta chains from one sample, sequenced in a study of blood T cells in healthy people across ages. TCRdb ran MiXCR on the 5' RACE reads and lists one entry per CDR3 protein. The sample consists of roughly 1,700,000 distinct CDR3 sequences, roughly 27% of them appearing once. Sequences were obtained from blood. All receptors come from a woman in her twenties or thirties in good health. Both conserved end residues are part of each CDR3. Fields, in order: clone size, V gene, CDR3 protein. The listing skips clone size in some rows; elsewhere it reads once, few, many or a size class.

clone size: .
V gene: TRBV25-1
CDR3 protein: CASSDNLWRRKCEQYF

clone size: few
V gene: TRBV5-1
CDR3 protein: CASSPYGLSQETQYF

clone size: .
V gene: TRBV4-1
CDR3 protein: CASSQEMTGYQETQYF

clone size: .
V gene: TRBV18
CDR3 protein: CASSPGVSPNYGYTF

clone size: .
V gene: TRBV19
CDR3 protein: CANSAGLSTDTQYF

clone size: .
V gene: TRBV7-8
CDR3 protein: CASSLNIWGGDRRATNEKLFF

clone size: few
V gene: TRBV2
CDR3 protein: CASGRDRTNGYTF

clone size: .
V gene: TRBV20-1
CDR3 protein: CSASHIGQADYGYTF

clone size: many
V gene: TRBV12-3/TRBV12-4
CDR3 protein: CASSLAGGGSEQFF

clone size: many
V gene: TRBV20-1
CDR3 protein: CSAKGRDLSGANVLTF

clone size: few
V gene: TRBV27
CDR3 protein: CASSFRPWSSPLHF

clone size: .
V gene: TRBV5-6
CDR3 protein: CASRKTGGGETQYF

clone size: many
V gene: TRBV5-5
CDR3 protein: CASSYMNSGEQYF

clone size: .
V gene: TRBV20-1
CDR3 protein: CSAGRQISTDTQYF

clone size: few
V gene: TRBV12-3/TRBV12-4
CDR3 protein: CASSLANRLNEQFF

clone size: many
V gene: TRBV3-1
CDR3 protein: CASSQDLGNQPQHF

clone size: few
V gene: TRBV19
CDR3 protein: CASTASGEVANTQYF

clone size: .
V gene: TRBV7-2
CDR3 protein: CASSSTGARLYGYTF

clone size: .
V gene: TRBV11-2
CDR3 protein: CASSPRTSGGTYPYEQYF

clone size: few
V gene: TRBV15
CDR3 protein: CATSRIRDEYYNEQFF

clone size: many
V gene: TRBV6-6
CDR3 protein: CASSPTGVEGYTF

clone size: few
V gene: TRBV6-2/TRBV6-3
CDR3 protein: CASTRTSGSSQYF

clone size: .
V gene: TRBV12-3/TRBV12-4
CDR3 protein: CASSPTSYRALSSYEQYF

clone size: many
V gene: TRBV12-3/TRBV12-4
CDR3 protein: CASSRGRTNYGYTF

clone size: few
V gene: TRBV24-1
CDR3 protein: CATSPSTGRAYGYTF

clone size: few
V gene: TRBV7-8
CDR3 protein: CAGSLTWASGYNEQFF

clone size: .
V gene: TRBV6-6
CDR3 protein: CASSSSTGLYEQYF

clone size: .
V gene: TRBV24-1
CDR3 protein: CATSDAHSKQFF

clone size: many
V gene: TRBV10-2
CDR3 protein: CASRGISNEQFF

clone size: many
V gene: TRBV6-5
CDR3 protein: CASRTPGQGNYEQYF

clone size: .
V gene: TRBV27
CDR3 protein: CASRADLAHSGANVLTF

clone size: few
V gene: TRBV29-1
CDR3 protein: CSAKRDKSYNEQFF

clone size: .
V gene: TRBV4-1
CDR3 protein: CASSQDRASDYEQYF

clone size: .
V gene: TRBV5-1
CDR3 protein: CASSLATDAQYF

clone size: few
V gene: TRBV9
CDR3 protein: CASSVWDSSMADTQYF

clone size: .
V gene: TRBV20-1
CDR3 protein: CSARTGTDNEKLFF

clone size: many
V gene: TRBV9
CDR3 protein: CASSVVGTGDTEAFF

clone size: .
V gene: TRBV20-1
CDR3 protein: CSARERGAAGVQFF

clone size: .
V gene: TRBV19
CDR3 protein: CASSLGLSTQYF

clone size: .
V gene: TRBV14
CDR3 protein: CASSQVIASETQYF

clone size: few
V gene: TRBV7-9
CDR3 protein: CASSYGLTGSTDTQYF